This section outlines one T cell receptor beta chain sequence together with its context. The data are from a study of Ad26.COV2.S vaccination and SARS-CoV-2 variants. CDR3 size: 16 residues. CDR1 SGHVS and CDR2 FNYEAQ come from the germline V gene. Trimming took 5 bases from V and 2 from J; bases not matched to a gene: 6. Stated treatment: over 15 received Ad26.COV2.S at low or high dose, single or two shots; several received placebo; per-sample allocation not given. All samples were drawn on day 63, counting from the first vaccine or placebo injection. The table came from immunoSEQ multiplex PCR; TCRdb's copy has only in-frame clones and leaves some out. Of about 400,000 clones in the sample, roughly 80% were seen once.

The V call is TRBV7-6, the J call TRBJ2-7; TRBD2 matches at 13 bases. This receptor was identified in a person between 18 and 60 years old who received the Ad26.COV2.S COVID-19 vaccine or a placebo. The source was peripheral blood, collected in a trial of Ad26.COV2.S vaccine versus placebo. CDR3 bases: TGTGCCAGCAGCCGAGGGACTAGCGGGGCTGCCTACGAGCAGTACTTC. It codes for CASSRGTSGAAYEQYF.